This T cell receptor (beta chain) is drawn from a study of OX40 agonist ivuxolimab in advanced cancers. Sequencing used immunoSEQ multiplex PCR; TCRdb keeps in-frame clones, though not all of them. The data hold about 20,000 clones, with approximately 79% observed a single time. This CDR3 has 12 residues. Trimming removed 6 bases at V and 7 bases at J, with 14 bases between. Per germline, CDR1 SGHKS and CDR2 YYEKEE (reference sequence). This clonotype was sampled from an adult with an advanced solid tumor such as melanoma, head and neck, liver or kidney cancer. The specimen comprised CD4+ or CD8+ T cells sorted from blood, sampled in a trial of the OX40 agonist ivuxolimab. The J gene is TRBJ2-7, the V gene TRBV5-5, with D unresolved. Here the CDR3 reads CASTYTDGEQYF. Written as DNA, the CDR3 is TGTGCCAGCACCTACACCGACGGGGAGCAGTACTTC.